The sequence of this TCR beta chain was determined in a study of blood T cell repertoires in COVID-19. Study details: Donors in the United States, Italy and Spain gave samples during acute or convalescent COVID-19. PBMCs, B-cell-depleted T cells, or T cells provided the cDNA or gDNA that made up the material.

This CDR3 spans 16 amino acids. V lost 4 bases and J lost 9, with 22 bases in between. The germline V gene encodes CDR1 GTSNPN and CDR2 SVGIG (reference sequence). In the original processing: Amplified reference gene primers provided the basis for estimating nucleated cell counts. Repertoires were generated with immunoSEQ multiplex PCR, while TCRdb's copy carries only in-frame clones and drops some. For V, J and clone size, that table is used; D and trimming come from the DNA. Counted here are hundreds of thousands of clones, roughly 89% occurring once; the ten biggest clones make up approximately 4.6%.

This sequence joins TRBV30 and TRBJ1-6, with D uncertain. The sample taken for sequencing was peripheral blood. The clonotype originates from a man aged 40-49 years with acute or convalescent COVID-19. The CDR3 sequence: CAWTIFGSKRGSPLHF. The CDR3 coding sequence is TGTGCCTGGACCATCTTTGGGAGCAAGAGAGGTTCACCCCTCCACTTT.